Presented here are 27 T cell receptor beta chains from one specimen sequenced in a study of blood T cell repertoires in COVID-19. Method: immunoSEQ multiplex PCR; TCRdb's copy keeps in-frame clones and lacks some. The sample yields fewer than 40,000 clones, 60% to 85% seen once. The sequenced material came from peripheral blood. The receptors were gathered from a man in his fifties or sixties with active COVID-19.

The genes are TRBV14 and TRBJ2-5; D not certain. The length of the CDR3 is 16 residues. Per the germline V gene, CDR1 is SGHDN and CDR2 is FVKESK. Deletions cut 1 base from V and 0 bases from J, with 12 bases between. The CDR3 DNA follows: TGTGCCAGCAGCCAAGGGGCAGGCCTGTACCAAGAGACCCAGTACTTC. This encodes CASSQGAGLYQETQYF. The full variable domain, with the rest looked up from reference TRBV14 and TRBJ2-5, is EAGVTQFPSHSVIEKGQTVTLRCDPISGHDNLYWYRRVMGKEIKFLLHFVKESKQDESGMPNNRFLAERTGGTYSTLKVQPAELEDSGVYFCASSQGAGLYQETQYFGPGTRLLVL.

The count of this clone is one. This sequence joins TRBV6-6 and TRBJ1-5, with 8 bases aligning to TRBD1. Losses at the gene ends were 5 bases for V and 1 base for J; bases not matched to a gene: 13. Germline V gene data show CDR1 as MNHNY and CDR2 as SVGAGI (reference sequence). The CDR3 covers 18 residues. For the CDR3, the DNA is TGTGCCAGCAGTCTACACCAGGACAGGGCGGAAAGCAATCAGCCCCAGCATTTT. It yields the protein CASSLHQDRAESNQPQHF.

The chain recombines TRBV7-2 with TRBJ2-1; 11 nucleotides match TRBD2. This CDR3 is 16 amino acids long. The V gene end was trimmed by 4 bases and the J gene end by 2 bases; junction bases not matched to a gene: 4. CDR1 SGHTA and CDR2 FQGNSA come from the germline V gene. The CDR3, as DNA: TGTGCCAGCAGCTACTTAGCGGGGGGGGCCTACAATGAGCAGTTCTTC. It specifies CASSYLAGGAYNEQFF.

The V gene is TRBV30, the J gene TRBJ2-5; the D gene is possibly TRBD1 (7 bases). The CDR3 runs 12 residues. Germline lookup yields CDR1 GTSNPN and CDR2 SVGIG (reference sequence). Trimming shortened V by 4 bases and J by 4 bases, and 10 bases separated the two germline ends. This chain's CDR3 is CAWTQGGETQYF. As DNA, the CDR3 is TGTGCCTGGACCCAGGGGGGAGAGACCCAGTACTTC.

The chain has TRBV5-1 and TRBJ2-3; 13 nucleotides line up with TRBD2. Germline trimming cut 3 bases from V and 2 bases from J; bases unmatched to any gene: 3. Germline assignment: CDR1 SGHRS and CDR2 YFSETQ. The CDR3 has 16 residues. CDR3 sequence: CASSSGTSGNTDTQYF. The DNA for the CDR3 is TGCGCCAGCAGCTCCGGGACTAGCGGGAACACAGATACGCAGTATTTT. Combining the CDR3 with reference TRBV5-1 and TRBJ2-3 gives the whole variable domain KAGVTQTPRYLIKTRGQQVTLSCSPISGHRSVSWYQQTPGQGLQFLFEYFSETQRNKGNFPGRFSGRQFSNSRSEMNVSTLELGDSALYLCASSSGTSGNTDTQYFGPGTRLTVL.

The rearrangement uses TRBV5-1 and TRBJ1-6; D might be TRBD1 (5 bases). The CDR3 covers 16 residues. V was trimmed by 0 bases and J by 4 bases, leaving 11 bases between them. Looked up from germline, CDR1 is SGHRS and CDR2 is YFSETQ. CDR3 amino acids: CASSLAGVRYNSPLHF. The DNA for the CDR3 is TGCGCCAGCAGCTTGGCGGGGGTGAGATATAATTCACCCCTCCACTTT.

The V call is TRBV19, the J call TRBJ1-1; D perhaps matches TRBD1 (6 bases). This CDR3 has 13 residues. V lost 11 bases and J lost 0, with 13 bases in between. Germline V gives CDR1 LNHDA, CDR2 SQIVND (reference sequence). This CDR3 reads CAARGFMNTEAFF. CDR3 sequence (DNA): TGTGCCGCAAGGGGGTTTATGAACACTGAAGCTTTCTTT.

The rearrangement joins TRBV19 to TRBJ2-5, with 15 positions matching TRBD2. The CDR3 extends over 15 amino acids. Trimming at V came to 5 bases and at J to 4 bases, leaving 2 bases not matched to a gene. The germline CDR1 and CDR2 sequences are LNHDA and SQIVND (reference sequence). CDR3 protein: CASSAGLAGGETQYF. CDR3 coding DNA: TGTGCCAGTAGTGCGGGACTAGCGGGGGGAGAGACCCAGTACTTC.

The chain joins TRBV6-4 to TRBJ1-1; D unclear. Germline CDR1 reads MRHNA; CDR2 reads SNTAGT. The CDR3 has 13 amino acids. V shed 10 bases and J shed 1 base, with 13 bases lying between them. The CDR3 DNA reads as TGTGCCACCTCCGACCGGGAGAACACTGAAGCTTTCTTT. Protein: CATSDRENTEAFF.

The chain recombines TRBV13 with TRBJ2-3; 8 nucleotides agree with TRBD2. The CDR3 loop spans 17 amino acids. The germline V gene has CDR1 PRHDT and CDR2 FYEKMQ (reference sequence). The ends lost 0 bases at V and 0 bases at J; junction bases unmatched: 5. The CDR3 loop is CASSLGTTSESTDTQYF. CDR3 DNA: TGTGCCAGCAGCTTAGGGACGACTAGCGAAAGCACAGATACGCAGTATTTT. Full variable domain (missing parts from reference TRBV13 and TRBJ2-3): AAGVIQSPRHLIKEKRETATLKCYPIPRHDTVYWYQQGPGQDPQFLISFYEKMQSDKGSIPDRFSAQQFSDYHSELNMSSLELGDSALYFCASSLGTTSESTDTQYFGPGTRLTVL.

V usage is TRBV21-1 and J usage is TRBJ2-7; the table's TRBD2 call for D was not verified on the DNA. TRBV21-1 counts as a pseudogene. CDR3 length equals 17 residues. DNA for the CDR3: TGTGCCAGCAGCAAAACCGGGAGCACGTTTAAAGCCTACGAGCAGTACTTC. This gives the protein CASSKTGSTFKAYEQYF.

The CDR3 spells CASTPGYNEQFF. The CDR3 DNA follows: TGTGCCAGCACCCCAGGGTACAATGAGCAGTTCTTC. V gene TRBV6-6 combines with J gene TRBJ2-1; D is perhaps TRBD1 (5 bases). V dropped 7 bases and J dropped 4 bases, with 8 bases sitting between them. The CDR3 sequence is 12 residues long. Germline V gives CDR1 MNHNY, CDR2 SVGAGI (reference sequence).

The rearrangement uses TRBV11-2 and TRBJ1-4; D may be TRBD1 (5 bases). Trimming removed 5 bases at V and 5 bases at J, with 12 bases between. The length of the CDR3 is 14 residues. Germline V gene sequence: CDR1 SGHAT, CDR2 FQNNGV. The CDR3 loop is CASSPRQSNEKLFF. The CDR3 nucleotides read TGTGCCAGCAGCCCACGACAGTCCAATGAAAAACTGTTTTTT.

The chain couples TRBV2 to TRBJ1-2; no definite D call. The V end was cut by 3 bases, the J end by 2 bases, with 7 bases between. The CDR3 is made up of 13 amino acids. Germline V gives CDR1 SNHLY, CDR2 FYNNEI. In DNA, the CDR3 is TGTGCCAGCAGTGAGAGGCCCAACTATGGCTACACCTTC. Translated: CASSERPNYGYTF.

The rearrangement links TRBV5-1 to TRBJ1-1; 8 nucleotides match TRBD1. V trimming: 4 bases; J trimming: 5 bases; junction bases outside the gene matches: 7. The CDR3 has 14 amino acids. Germline values: CDR1 SGHRS, CDR2 YFSETQ. In DNA form, the CDR3 reads TGCGCCAGCAGCATCACAGGGGGGTGGACTGAAGCTTTCTTT. Translation gives CASSITGGWTEAFF.

The chain is built from TRBV9 and TRBJ2-2, with 7 bases that match TRBD1. The CDR3 covers 16 residues. The germline CDR1 and CDR2 sequences are SGDLS and YYNGEE. J was trimmed by 4 bases and V by 2 bases; bases with no gene match: 8. For the CDR3, the DNA is TGTGCCAGCAGCGTTAGCCGACAGGGTCCCACCGGGGAGCTGTTTTTT. It specifies CASSVSRQGPTGELFF.

The chain joins TRBV6-5 to TRBJ2-3, with 7 bases lining up with TRBD1. Germline V gene data show CDR1 as MNHEY and CDR2 as SVGAGI. V was pared by 8 bases and J by 5 bases, with 13 bases of the junction left unmatched. The CDR3 loop spans 15 amino acids. CDR3 loop: CASGRQGGGGDTQYF. CDR3 DNA sequence: TGTGCCAGCGGACGACAGGGCGGTGGTGGAGATACGCAGTATTTT.

This chain connects TRBV7-8 to TRBJ2-2, with 7 bases aligning to TRBD1. The V gene's germline CDR1 is SGHVS and CDR2 FQNEAQ. After removal of 8 bases from V and 0 bases from J, the junction contained 3 bases not matched to a gene. CDR3 size: 14 residues. In nucleotides, the CDR3 is TGTGCCAGCCGGACAGGACCGAACACCGGGGAGCTGTTTTTT. This sequence encodes CASRTGPNTGELFF.

This chain links TRBV2 with TRBJ2-5; 10 nucleotides line up with TRBD2. V was clipped by 6 bases and J by 2 bases; unmatched bases: 6. Germline CDR1 reads SNHLY; CDR2 reads FYNNEI. CDR3 length: 15 residues. In DNA form, the CDR3 reads TGTGCCAGCAGCCCTCTAGCGGGGGCTCAAGAGACCCAGTACTTC. Its protein product is CASSPLAGAQETQYF. The variable domain in full, completed from reference TRBV2 and TRBJ2-5, reads EPEVTQTPSHQVTQMGQEVILRCVPISNHLYFYWYRQILGQKVEFLVSFYNNEISEKSEIFDDQFSVERPDGSNFTLKIRSTKLEDSAMYFCASSPLAGAQETQYFGPGTRLLVL.

The J gene is TRBJ1-6, the V gene TRBV9, with D uncertain. Germline V gene sequence: CDR1 SGDLS, CDR2 YYNGEE. CDR3 length: 13 residues. The V end was cut by 0 bases, the J end by 8 bases, with 6 bases between. CDR3 DNA sequence: TGTGCCAGCAGCGTAGTGGAGGATTCACCCCTCCACTTT. Its protein product is CASSVVEDSPLHF.

This CDR3 is CASSRSSGTQNSPLHF. CDR3 sequence (DNA): TGTGCCAGTAGTAGAAGCTCCGGGACTCAAAATTCACCCCTCCACTTT. V is TRBV19 and J is TRBJ1-6; possibly TRBD1 for D (5 bases). Trimming pared 4 bases from V and 7 bases from J, leaving 17 bases between. This CDR3 region has 16 residues. Germline assignment: CDR1 LNHDA and CDR2 SQIVND (reference sequence).

This rearrangement joins TRBV28 to TRBJ1-5; 7 bases match TRBD1. V lost 5 bases, J lost 2 bases, and 6 bases stayed unmatched. Germline V gene lookup returns CDR1 MDHEN and CDR2 SYDVKM. The CDR3 is 15 amino acids. The CDR3 loop is CASSLRTGGNQPQHF. In nucleotides, the CDR3 is TGTGCCAGCAGTCTTCGGACAGGAGGCAATCAGCCCCAGCATTTT.

The V call is TRBV29-1, the J call TRBJ1-1; D is unclear. Trimming removed 1 base at V and 5 bases at J, with 14 bases between. Germline V gene lookup returns CDR1 SQVTM and CDR2 ANQGSEA. The CDR3 loop spans 14 amino acids. CDR3 sequence (DNA): TGCAGCGTTGAAGGCACCGCCCGCAGGACTGAAGCTTTCTTT. This encodes CSVEGTARRTEAFF.

The genes are TRBV7-8 and TRBJ2-1, with 10 nucleotides matching TRBD2. Per the germline V gene, CDR1 is SGHVS and CDR2 is FQNEAQ. J gave up 16 bases and V 4 bases, and 7 bases lay outside the gene matches. This CDR3 region has 12 residues. CDR3 DNA sequence: TGTGCCAGCAGCTCCAGTTCTAGCGGGAGTTTCTTC. Translation gives CASSSSSSGSFF.

With regard to this clone: Sequence at one end of the junction differs from germline and may be a read error. The V and J genes are TRBV7-7 and TRBJ2-3; D possibly corresponds to TRBD2 (6 bases). Germline lookup yields CDR1 SSHAT and CDR2 FNYEAQ (reference sequence). CDR3 length equals 15 residues. In DNA form, the CDR3 reads TGTGCTAGCAGCTTAGGGACTCGTGGGGTAGATACGCAGTATTTT. Translating gives CASSLGTRGVDTQYF.

V gene TRBV19 combines with J gene TRBJ2-7, with 7 bases matching TRBD2. This CDR3 region has 15 residues. Germline-derived CDR1 and CDR2 are LNHDA and SQIVND (reference sequence). V was clipped by 5 bases and J by 2 bases; unmatched bases: 9. The CDR3 DNA sequence: TGTGCCAGTAGTGCCGGGGGGACTATTGCCTACGAGCAGTACTTC. Protein product: CASSAGGTIAYEQYF.

This chain connects TRBV2 to TRBJ2-3, with TRBD2 identical over 10 bases. This CDR3 region has 17 residues. Germline trimming cut 4 bases from V and 1 base from J; bases unmatched to any gene: 8. Germline CDR1 and CDR2: SNHLY and FYNNEI. The CDR3 region is CASSGTRSGRGTDTQYF. In nucleotides, the CDR3 is TGTGCCAGCAGTGGGACTAGGAGCGGGAGGGGCACAGATACGCAGTATTTT.